This TCR beta chain is drawn from a study of blood T cells in healthy people across ages. The CDR3 extends over 18 amino acids. Germline lookup yields CDR1 ENHRY and CDR2 SYGVKD. A second PCR, run for roughly 7 to 11 cycles, used a sample-barcoded 5' primer plus a J-beta primer mix. TCRdb re-called the 5' RACE reads with MiXCR, one entry per CDR3 protein. The table includes 850,000 or so distinct CDR3 sequences, around 26% detected once. General study findings and limits: The fall in TCR beta diversity per million T cells was roughly linear with age.

A note on this clonotype: Its antigen is not known.

Specimen: blood. The clonotype originates from an elderly woman in good health. The J gene is TRBJ2-5, the V gene TRBV10-3; 10 nucleotides line up with TRBD2. The J call may be mistaken, given a closer DNA end match to TRBJ2-7. CDR3 region: CAIRPTSGSPSNRYEQYF. The CDR3 DNA is TGTGCCATCAGGCCGACTAGCGGGTCGCCCTCAAATCGCTACGAGCAGTACTTC.